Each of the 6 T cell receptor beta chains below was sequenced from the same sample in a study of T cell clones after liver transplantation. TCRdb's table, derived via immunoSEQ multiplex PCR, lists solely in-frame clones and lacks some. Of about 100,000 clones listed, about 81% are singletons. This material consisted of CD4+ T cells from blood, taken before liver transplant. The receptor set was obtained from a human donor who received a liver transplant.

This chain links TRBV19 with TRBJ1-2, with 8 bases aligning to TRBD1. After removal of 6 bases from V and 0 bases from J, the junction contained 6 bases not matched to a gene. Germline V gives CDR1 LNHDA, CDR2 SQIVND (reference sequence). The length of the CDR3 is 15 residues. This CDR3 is CASRPDRVANYGYTF. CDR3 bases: TGTGCCAGTAGGCCGGACAGGGTAGCTAACTATGGCTACACCTTC.

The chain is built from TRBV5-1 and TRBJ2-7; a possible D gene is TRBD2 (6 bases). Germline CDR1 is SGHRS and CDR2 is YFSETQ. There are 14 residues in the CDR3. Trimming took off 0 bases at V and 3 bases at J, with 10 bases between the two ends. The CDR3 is CASSLVTGDYEQYF. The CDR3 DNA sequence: TGCGCCAGCAGCTTGGTTACGGGGGACTACGAGCAGTACTTC.

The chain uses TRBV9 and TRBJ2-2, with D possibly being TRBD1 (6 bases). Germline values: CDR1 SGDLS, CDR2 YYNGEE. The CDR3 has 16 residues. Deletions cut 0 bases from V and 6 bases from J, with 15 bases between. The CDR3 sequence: CASSVATTGRAGELFF. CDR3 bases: TGTGCCAGCAGCGTAGCTACCACAGGGCGAGCCGGGGAGCTGTTTTTT.

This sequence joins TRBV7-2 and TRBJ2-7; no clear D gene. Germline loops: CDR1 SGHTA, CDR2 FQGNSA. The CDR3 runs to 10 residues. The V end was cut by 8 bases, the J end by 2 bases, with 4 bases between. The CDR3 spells CASGTYEQYF. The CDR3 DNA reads TGTGCCAGCGGGACCTACGAGCAGTACTTC.

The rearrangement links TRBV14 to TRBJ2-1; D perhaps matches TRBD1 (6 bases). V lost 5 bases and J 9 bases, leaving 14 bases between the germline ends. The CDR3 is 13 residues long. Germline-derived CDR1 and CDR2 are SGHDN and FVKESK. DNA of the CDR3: TGTGCCAGCAGCAGCAGGGGCGGCAGTGAGCAGTTCTTC. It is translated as CASSSRGGSEQFF.

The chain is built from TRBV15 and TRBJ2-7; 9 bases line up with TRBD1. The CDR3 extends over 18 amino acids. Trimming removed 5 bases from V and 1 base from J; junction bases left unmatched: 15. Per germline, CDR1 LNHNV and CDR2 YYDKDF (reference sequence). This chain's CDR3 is CATSRPPRTGGSSYEQYF. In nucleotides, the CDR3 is TGTGCCACCAGCCGACCGCCGAGAACAGGGGGCTCGTCCTACGAGCAGTACTTC.